What follows are 7 T cell receptor beta chains derived from one specimen sequenced in a study of identical twins (dated by TCRdb to about 2016). Library method: 5' RACE. This sample was sequenced with an Illumina HiSeq 2000. The raw public data were reprocessed by TCRdb itself: fastp quality trimming at Q25, MiXCR clonotype calling, in-frame beta chains only. Each entry merges the rows of one CDR3 protein and shows their most common DNA and genes. The sample table records some 570,000 distinct CDR3 sequences; around 22% of these occur just once. Around 0.48% of the sample belongs to the ten largest clones. Another study also made use of these data, one on yellow fever vaccine responses in identical twins.

The sequencing sample was made of CD4+ T cells sorted from blood. All receptors derive from a woman aged 18-29 years in good health.

In its sample, this clonotype was seen many times. The chain joins TRBV4-1 to TRBJ2-3, with 11 nucleotides matching TRBD2. Trimming cost V 0 bases and J 0 bases; bases outside gene matches: 11. The CDR3 contains 20 residues. Germline CDR1 reads MGHRA; CDR2 reads YSYEKL. CDR3 sequence reads: CASSQDRSLAGASSTDTQYF. The CDR3 region has the DNA TGCGCCAGCAGCCAAGATCGGTCACTAGCGGGGGCATCGAGCACAGATACGCAGTATTTT.

CDR3 in amino acids: CASSLGTKQETQYF. The CDR3 DNA sequence: TGCGCCAGCAGCTTGGGGACTAAACAAGAGACCCAGTACTTC. The J gene is TRBJ2-5, the V gene TRBV5-1, with D perhaps TRBD2 (6 bases). This CDR3 spans 14 amino acids. Germline V gene lookup returns CDR1 SGHRS and CDR2 YFSETQ. V shed 0 bases and J shed 2 bases, with 8 bases lying between them.

This clonotype has more than one count but fewer than ten. The chain links TRBV5-1 to TRBJ2-1, with TRBD2 matching 10 bases. CDR1 is SGHRS, CDR2 YFSETQ, per germline. With 3 bases clipped from V and 4 bases from J, the junction kept 7 bases outside the gene matches. The CDR3 sequence is 16 residues long. The CDR3 region has the DNA TGCGCCAGCAGCTCTTCTAGCGGGAGCGGTTACAATGAGCAGTTCTTC. This sequence encodes CASSSSSGSGYNEQFF.

This clonotype was seen more than once but under ten times. The chain employs TRBV11-2 and TRBJ1-1; no definite D call. The CDR3 covers 13 residues. Germline CDR1 and CDR2: SGHAT and FQNNGV. Trimming cost V 3 bases and J 6 bases, with 11 bases left between them. Here the CDR3 DNA reads TGTGCCAGCAGCTTCTACGGTGGGTCTGAAGCTTTCTTT. Its protein product is CASSFYGGSEAFF. The variable domain in full, with the rest retrieved from reference TRBV11-2 and TRBJ1-1, is EAGVAQSPRYKIIEKRQSVAFWCNPISGHATLYWYQQILGQGPKLLIQFQNNGVVDDSQLPKDRFSAERLKGVDSTLKIQPAKLEDSAVYLCASSFYGGSEAFFGQGTRLTVV.

This clonotype showed up just a few times. This sequence joins TRBV19 and TRBJ2-5; 7 positions match TRBD2. The J segment lost 2 bases and the V segment lost 1 base, leaving 4 bases of the junction unmatched. Germline V gene data show CDR1 as LNHDA and CDR2 as SQIVND (reference sequence). This CDR3 is built from 15 residues. Here the CDR3 DNA reads TGTGCCAGTAGTATAGGGCTAGCGGTTCAAGAGACCCAGTACTTC. Encoded protein: CASSIGLAVQETQYF.

This clonotype was observed a handful of times. The genes are TRBV7-2 and TRBJ2-7, with TRBD1 as a possible D gene (6 bases). This CDR3 contains 16 residues. Trimming pared 2 bases from V and 0 bases from J, leaving 14 bases between. CDR1 is SGHTA and CDR2 is FQGNSA in the germline V gene. This CDR3 reads CASSLTLTGTSYEQYF. The CDR3 coding sequence is TGTGCCAGCAGCTTAACCCTGACAGGAACCTCCTACGAGCAGTACTTC.

The rearrangement links TRBV29-1 to TRBJ1-2; the D is unclear. The V and J ends lost 4 bases and 4 bases respectively, with 13 bases between them. The length of the CDR3 is 13 residues. In germline, CDR1 is SQVTM, CDR2 ANQGSEA. The CDR3 spells CSVAREGGYGYTF. The CDR3 nucleotides are TGCAGCGTTGCCAGAGAGGGTGGCTATGGCTACACCTTC.